Sequencing of this T cell receptor beta chain was carried out in a study of cytomegalovirus exposure and HLA in healthy donors. CDR1 is GTSNPN, CDR2 SVGIG, per germline (reference sequence). With 2 bases removed from V and 1 base from J, the gap between germline ends came to 8 bases. The CDR3 has 13 residues. Use of 60 Vbeta and 13 Jbeta primers characterized the PCR. Clones were sequenced by immunoSEQ multiplex PCR, and TCRdb holds only the in-frame ones, with some missing. The sample lists 170,000 or so clones; 77% were seen once. This clone was seen just once. The TCR sequence derives from a woman aged 30 to 39 in good health and CMV-seropositive. Material for sequencing was PBMCs. The chain joins TRBV30 to TRBJ1-1; D not resolved. The CDR3 DNA follows: TGTGCCTGGAGTATAAACGGGAACACTGAAGCTTTCTTT. This translates into CAWSINGNTEAFF.